The 2 T cell receptor beta chains below were found in one sample sequenced in a study of PD-1 blockade in classical Hodgkin lymphoma. All the patients suffered relapse after autologous stem cell transplantation, and brentuximab vedotin exposure differed. Generated by immunoSEQ multiplex PCR, the TCRdb table keeps only in-frame clones and is missing some. This repertoire shows about 40,000 clones, around 71% found once; its top ten account for 3%. The sample consisted of peripheral blood mononuclear cells (PBMCs), taken at baseline. Every receptor here comes from a human donor with classical Hodgkin lymphoma.

The CDR3: CASSPPGSYEQYF. The CDR3 DNA is TGTGCCAGCTCACCACCAGGGTCCTACGAGCAGTACTTC. V gene TRBV18 combines with J gene TRBJ2-7; D unresolved. This CDR3 has 13 residues. Trimming pared 0 bases from V and 1 base from J, leaving 4 bases between. Germline values: CDR1 KGHSH, CDR2 LQKENI.

This clone was detected a few times. The chain carries TRBV7-3 and TRBJ2-5; maybe TRBD1 (5 bases). Trimming stripped 5 bases from V and 5 bases from J, with 15 bases between. Germline V gives CDR1 SGHTA, CDR2 FQGTGA. CDR3 length: 14 residues. The CDR3 sequence: CASSRQGVGETQYF. As DNA, the CDR3 is TGTGCCAGCAGCCGGCAGGGCGTAGGGGAGACCCAGTACTTC.